This T cell receptor beta chain was recovered during a study of blood T cell repertoires in COVID-19. Study overall: Acute and convalescent COVID-19 samples came from the United States, Italy and Spain. PBMCs, B-cell-depleted T cells, or T cells provided the cDNA or gDNA that made up the material.

Per the original data handling: Amplification of reference gene primers provided the estimated nucleated cell counts. Libraries were prepared by immunoSEQ multiplex PCR; TCRdb keeps only in-frame clonotypes and omits some of them. The V and J calls and the clone size are those of that table, but D and trimming were determined from the DNA. Of 50,000 to 65,000 clones in the sample, 75% to 90% are singletons; the top ten hold under 20%. This receptor was taken from a human donor in a cohort sampled during active COVID-19. Sample: peripheral blood.

CDR3 in amino acids: CASNSGNTDTQYF. CDR3 coding DNA: TGTGCCTCGAATAGCGGCAACACAGATACGCAGTATTTT. The V call is TRBV12-3 or TRBV12-4, the J call TRBJ2-3, with D possibly matching TRBD2 (6 bases). Trimming took 11 bases from V and 2 from J, leaving 14 bases between them. The CDR3 totals 13 residues.